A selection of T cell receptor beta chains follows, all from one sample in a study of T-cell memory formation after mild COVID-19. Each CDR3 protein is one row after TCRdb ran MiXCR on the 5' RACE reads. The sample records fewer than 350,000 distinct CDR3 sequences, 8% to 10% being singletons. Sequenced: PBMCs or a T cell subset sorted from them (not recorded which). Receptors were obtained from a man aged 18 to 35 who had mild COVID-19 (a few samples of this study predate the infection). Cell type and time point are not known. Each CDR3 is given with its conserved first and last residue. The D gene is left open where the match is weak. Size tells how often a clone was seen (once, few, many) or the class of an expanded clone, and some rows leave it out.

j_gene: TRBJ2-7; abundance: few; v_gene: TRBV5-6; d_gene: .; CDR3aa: CASTSEGGLDYEQYF; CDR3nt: TGTGCCAGCACCTCGGAGGGGGGATTGGACTACGAGCAGTACTTC
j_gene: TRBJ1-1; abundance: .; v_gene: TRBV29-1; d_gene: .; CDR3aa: CSVEDAGAGVAFF; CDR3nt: TGCAGCGTTGAAGATGCAGGGGCCGGGGTGGCTTTCTTT
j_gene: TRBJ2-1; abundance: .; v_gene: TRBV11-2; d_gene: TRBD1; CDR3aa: CASTPDRGPYNEQFF; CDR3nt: TGTGCCAGCACCCCGGACAGGGGCCCCTACAATGAGCAGTTCTTC
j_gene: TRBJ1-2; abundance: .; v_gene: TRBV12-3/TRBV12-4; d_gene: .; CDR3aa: CASSSRVHYGYTF; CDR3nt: TGTGCCAGCAGTTCCAGGGTTCACTATGGCTACACCTTC
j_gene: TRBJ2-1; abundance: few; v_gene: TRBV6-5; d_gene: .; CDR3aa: CAGNLQGPTSHEQFF; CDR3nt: TGTGCCGGGAACCTGCAGGGACCGACTTCCCATGAGCAGTTCTTC
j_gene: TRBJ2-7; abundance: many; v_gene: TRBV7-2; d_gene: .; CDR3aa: CASSLSGIMAYEQYF; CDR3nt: TGTGCCAGCAGCTTGAGCGGCATCATGGCTTACGAGCAGTACTTC
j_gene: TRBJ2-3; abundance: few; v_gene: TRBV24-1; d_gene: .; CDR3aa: CATGWGQGDTQYF; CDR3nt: TGTGCCACGGGCTGGGGGCAGGGAGATACGCAGTATTTT
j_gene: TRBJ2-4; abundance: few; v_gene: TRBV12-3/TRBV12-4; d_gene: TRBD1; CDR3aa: CASSPRQGSKNIQYF; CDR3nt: TGTGCCAGCAGTCCGCGACAGGGGTCCAAAAACATTCAGTACTTC
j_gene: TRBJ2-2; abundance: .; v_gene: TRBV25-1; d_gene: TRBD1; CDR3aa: CASSVRDRVAGELFF; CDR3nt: TGTGCCAGCAGTGTCCGGGACAGGGTTGCCGGGGAGCTGTTTTTT
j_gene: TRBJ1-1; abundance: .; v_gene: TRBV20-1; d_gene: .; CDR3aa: CSASPNRDPRLGEAFF; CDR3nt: TGCAGTGCTAGTCCAAACAGGGATCCCAGATTGGGTGAAGCTTTCTTT
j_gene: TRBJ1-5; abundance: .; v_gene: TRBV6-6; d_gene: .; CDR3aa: CASSYSSGSNQPQHF; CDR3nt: TGTGCCAGCAGTTACTCCAGTGGAAGCAATCAGCCCCAGCATTTT
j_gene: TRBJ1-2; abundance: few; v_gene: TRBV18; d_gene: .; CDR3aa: CASSPDSVYGYTF; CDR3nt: TGTGCCAGCTCACCTGACAGCGTCTATGGCTACACCTTC
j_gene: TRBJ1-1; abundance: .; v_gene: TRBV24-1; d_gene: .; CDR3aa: CATSDGYSEAFF; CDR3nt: TGTGCCACCAGTGACGGGTATTCTGAAGCTTTCTTT
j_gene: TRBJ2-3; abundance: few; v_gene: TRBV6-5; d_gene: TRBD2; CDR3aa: CASRKGVWGGDTQYF; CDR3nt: TGTGCCAGCAGAAAAGGGGTCTGGGGAGGGGATACGCAGTATTTT
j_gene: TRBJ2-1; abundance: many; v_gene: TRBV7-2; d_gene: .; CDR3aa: CASSLVSLSSRNEQFF; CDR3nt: TGTGCCAGCAGCCTCGTTAGCTTGAGTTCCCGCAATGAGCAGTTCTTC
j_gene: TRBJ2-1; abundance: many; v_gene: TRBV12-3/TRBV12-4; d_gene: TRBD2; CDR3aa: CASSGLAFEQFF; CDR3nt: TGTGCCAGCAGTGGACTAGCATTTGAGCAGTTCTTC
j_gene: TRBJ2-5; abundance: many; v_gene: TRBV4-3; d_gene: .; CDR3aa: CASSQDWLETQYF; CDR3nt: TGCGCCAGCAGCCAAGATTGGTTAGAGACCCAGTACTTC
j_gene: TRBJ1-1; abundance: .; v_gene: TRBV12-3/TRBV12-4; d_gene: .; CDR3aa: CASSLVPPGTEAFF; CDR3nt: TGTGCCAGCAGTTTAGTTCCGCCGGGCACTGAAGCTTTCTTT
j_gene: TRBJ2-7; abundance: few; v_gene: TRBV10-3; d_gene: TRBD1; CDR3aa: CAIRGQGSYEQYF; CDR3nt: TGTGCCATCAGGGGACAGGGGTCTTACGAGCAGTACTTC
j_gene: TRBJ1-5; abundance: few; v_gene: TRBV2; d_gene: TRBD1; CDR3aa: CASRDRTGHQPQHF; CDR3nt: TGTGCCAGCAGGGATCGGACAGGGCATCAGCCCCAGCATTTT
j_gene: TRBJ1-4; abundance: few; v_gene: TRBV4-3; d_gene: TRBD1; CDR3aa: CASSQDLHRGNTLTNEKLFF; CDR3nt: TGCGCCAGCAGCCAAGATTTGCACAGGGGGAACACCTTAACTAATGAAAAACTGTTTTTT
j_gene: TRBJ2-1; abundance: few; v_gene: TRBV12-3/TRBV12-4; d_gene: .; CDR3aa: CASSWNPGLHSYNEQFF; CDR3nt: TGTGCCAGCAGTTGGAATCCGGGACTCCACTCCTACAATGAGCAGTTCTTC
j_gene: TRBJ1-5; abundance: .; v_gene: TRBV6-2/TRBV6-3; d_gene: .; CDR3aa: CASSYGPAGFRSQPQHF; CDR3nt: TGTGCCAGCAGTTACGGCCCAGCAGGGTTCCGCTCTCAGCCCCAGCATTTT
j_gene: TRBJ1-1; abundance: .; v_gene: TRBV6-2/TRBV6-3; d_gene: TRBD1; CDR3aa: CATYRQGRTEAFF; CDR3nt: TGTGCCACCTACAGACAGGGGAGGACTGAAGCTTTCTTT
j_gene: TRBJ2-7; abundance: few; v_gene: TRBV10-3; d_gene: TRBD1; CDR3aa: CAIRGQGPYEQYF; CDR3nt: TGTGCCATCAGGGGACAGGGGCCCTACGAGCAGTACTTC
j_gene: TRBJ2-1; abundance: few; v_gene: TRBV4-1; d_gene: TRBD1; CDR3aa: CASSQGWGQALKNEQFF; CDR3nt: TGCGCCAGCAGCCAAGGTTGGGGACAGGCGCTTAAAAATGAGCAGTTCTTC
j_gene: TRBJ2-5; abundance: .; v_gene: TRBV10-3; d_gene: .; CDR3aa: CAAAKGVEETQYF; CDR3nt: TGTGCCGCCGCTAAGGGGGTTGAAGAGACCCAGTACTTC
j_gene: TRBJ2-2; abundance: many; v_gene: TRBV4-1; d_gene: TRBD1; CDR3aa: CASSHPGQVVSTGELFF; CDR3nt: TGCGCCAGCAGCCACCCTGGACAGGTGGTGAGCACCGGGGAGCTGTTTTTT
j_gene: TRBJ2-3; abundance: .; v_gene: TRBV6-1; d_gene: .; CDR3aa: CASSIQVGTDTQYF; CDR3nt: TGTGCCAGCAGTATTCAGGTGGGGACAGATACGCAGTATTTT
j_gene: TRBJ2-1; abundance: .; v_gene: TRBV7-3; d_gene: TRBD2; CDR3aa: CASSPRGAFEQFF; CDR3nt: TGTGCCAGCAGCCCGCGGGGGGCGTTTGAGCAGTTCTTC
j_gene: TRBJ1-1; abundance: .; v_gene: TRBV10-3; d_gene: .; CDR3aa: CAITRDPMNTEAFF; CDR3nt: TGTGCCATCACCAGAGACCCCATGAACACTGAAGCTTTCTTT
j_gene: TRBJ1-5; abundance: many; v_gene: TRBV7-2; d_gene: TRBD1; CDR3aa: CASSLWTGDQPQHF; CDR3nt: TGTGCCAGCAGCTTATGGACAGGTGATCAGCCCCAGCATTTT
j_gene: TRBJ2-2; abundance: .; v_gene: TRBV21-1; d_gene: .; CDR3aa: CASSKAGGRGRSGELFF; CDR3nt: TGTGCCAGCAGCAAAGCTGGGGGCAGGGGGCGGTCCGGGGAGCTGTTTTTT
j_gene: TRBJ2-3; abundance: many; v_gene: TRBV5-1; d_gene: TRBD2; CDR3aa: CASTRYQLADFTDTQYF; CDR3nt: TGCGCCAGCACCCGATACCAACTAGCGGACTTCACAGATACGCAGTATTTT
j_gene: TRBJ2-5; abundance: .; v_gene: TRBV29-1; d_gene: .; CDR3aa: CSVEVQGWGTQYF; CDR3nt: TGCAGCGTTGAAGTTCAGGGATGGGGGACCCAGTACTTC
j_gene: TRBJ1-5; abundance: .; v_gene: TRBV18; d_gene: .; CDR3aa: CASSPGQGGQPQHF; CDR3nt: TGTGCCAGCTCACCCGGCCAGGGAGGTCAGCCCCAGCATTTT
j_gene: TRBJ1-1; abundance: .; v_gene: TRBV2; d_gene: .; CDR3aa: CASLILGNTEAFF; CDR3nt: TGTGCCAGCTTAATACTGGGGAACACTGAAGCTTTCTTT
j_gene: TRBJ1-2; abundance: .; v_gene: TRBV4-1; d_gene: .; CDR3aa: CASSQDRDINYGYTF; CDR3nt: TGCGCCAGCAGCCAAGATAGAGATATTAACTATGGCTACACCTTC
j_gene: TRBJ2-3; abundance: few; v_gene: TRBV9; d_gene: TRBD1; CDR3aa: CASSTRDSRFDTQYF; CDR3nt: TGTGCCAGCAGCACCCGGGACAGCCGATTTGATACGCAGTATTTT
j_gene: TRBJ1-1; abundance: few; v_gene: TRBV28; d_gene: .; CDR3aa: CASSSDSSTEAFF; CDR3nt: TGTGCCAGCAGTTCCGACAGCTCCACTGAAGCTTTCTTT
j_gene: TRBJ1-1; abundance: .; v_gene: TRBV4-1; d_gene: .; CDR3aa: CASSRTQGRNTEAFF; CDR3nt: TGCGCCAGCAGCCGAACGCAGGGGAGGAACACTGAAGCTTTCTTT
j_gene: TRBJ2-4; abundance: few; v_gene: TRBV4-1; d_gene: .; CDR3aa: CASSPGRTRGLGNIQYF; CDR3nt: TGCGCCAGCAGCCCAGGGCGAACACGGGGGCTTGGGAACATTCAGTACTTC
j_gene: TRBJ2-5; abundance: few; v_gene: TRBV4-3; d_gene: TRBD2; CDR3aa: CASSQAVWSSGGAGTQYF; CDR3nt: TGCGCCAGCAGCCAAGCGGTGTGGAGTAGCGGGGGGGCGGGGACCCAGTACTTC
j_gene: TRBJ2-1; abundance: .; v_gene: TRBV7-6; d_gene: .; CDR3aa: CASSLDSSEAFGGQFF; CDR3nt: TGTGCCAGCAGCTTAGATTCTAGCGAGGCCTTTGGCGGGCAGTTCTTC
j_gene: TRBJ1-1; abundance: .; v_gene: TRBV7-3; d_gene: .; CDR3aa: CASSLQLLNTEAFF; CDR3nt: TGTGCCAGCAGCTTACAGCTTTTGAACACTGAAGCTTTCTTT
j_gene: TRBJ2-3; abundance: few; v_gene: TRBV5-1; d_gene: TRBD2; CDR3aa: CASSEATSGVTDTQYF; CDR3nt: TGCGCCAGCAGCGAGGCGACTAGCGGAGTCACAGATACGCAGTATTTT
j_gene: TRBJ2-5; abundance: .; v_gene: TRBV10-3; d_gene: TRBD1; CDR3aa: CAISGQGTETQYF; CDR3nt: TGTGCCATCAGTGGACAGGGAACAGAGACCCAGTACTTC
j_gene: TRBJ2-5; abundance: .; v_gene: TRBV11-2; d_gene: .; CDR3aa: CASRGVRRSQETQYF; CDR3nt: TGTGCCAGCAGGGGGGTAAGAAGGAGTCAAGAGACCCAGTACTTC